Following are 3 T cell receptor beta chains from one sample sequenced in a study of post-analysis software for immune sequencing data. Study results and caveats: The study found TRBV5-6, TRBV5-1 and TRBV20-1 among 4 or 5 TRBV segments more frequent in patients than controls.

Researchers reported that TCR beta cDNA libraries carried unique molecular identifiers. TCRdb reprocessed the PCR reads via MiXCR and lists one record per CDR3 protein. Here the sample spans about 820,000 distinct CDR3 sequences, approximately 57% being singletons. Which antigens these TCRs recognize remains unknown. The sample comprised blood. These receptor sequences come from a girl aged 5-17 years with multiple sclerosis.

This clonotype occurred a few times. This chain joins TRBV5-1 and TRBJ2-6; 8 bases are a match to TRBD1. The CDR3 contains 18 residues. The V gene end was trimmed by 1 base and the J gene end by 0 bases; junction bases not matched to a gene: 6. Germline V gene sequence: CDR1 SGHRS, CDR2 YFSETQ. The CDR3 loop reads CASSLFGQGVSGANVLTF. The CDR3 DNA reads TGCGCCAGCAGCTTGTTCGGACAGGGTGTCTCTGGGGCCAACGTCCTGACTTTC.

The rearrangement uses TRBV5-4 and TRBJ2-5; TRBD2 is a possible D gene (5 bases). CDR1 and CDR2 from the germline V gene are SGHNT and YYREEE (reference sequence). The ends were cut back, 3 bases at V and 11 bases at J, with 17 bases in the middle. CDR3 size: 13 residues. CDR3 DNA: TGTGCCAGCAGCTCCGTGACCTCCGGGGAGCAGTACTTC. Translated, it gives CASSSVTSGEQYF.

The rearrangement uses TRBV5-1 and TRBJ2-5; 8 nucleotides line up with TRBD2. The DNA end is a closer match to TRBJ2-7, so the J assignment may be wrong. The CDR3 totals 17 residues. CDR1 SGHRS and CDR2 YFSETQ come from the germline V gene. CDR3: CASVLLGGAREGYEQYF. The DNA for the CDR3 is TGCGCCAGCGTCCTCCTCGGGGGGGCAAGAGAAGGATACGAGCAGTACTTC.